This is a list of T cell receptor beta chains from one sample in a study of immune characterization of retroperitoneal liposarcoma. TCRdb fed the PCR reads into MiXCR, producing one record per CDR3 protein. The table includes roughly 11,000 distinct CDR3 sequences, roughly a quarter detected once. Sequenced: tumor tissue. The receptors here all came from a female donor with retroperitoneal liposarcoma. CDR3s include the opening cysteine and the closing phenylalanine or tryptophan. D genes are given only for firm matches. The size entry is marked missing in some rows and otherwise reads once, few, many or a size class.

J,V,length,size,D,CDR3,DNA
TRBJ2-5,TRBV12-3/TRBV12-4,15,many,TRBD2,CASSLQLAGGETQYF,TGTGCCAGCAGTTTACAGCTAGCGGGAGGAGAGACCCAGTACTTC
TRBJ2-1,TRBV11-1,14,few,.,CASSLVIGHYEQFF,TGTGCCAGCAGCTTGGTGATAGGGCATTACGAGCAGTTCTTC
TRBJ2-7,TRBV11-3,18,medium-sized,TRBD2,CASSPGAGEGTFSYEQYF,TGTGCCAGCAGCCCCGGGGCGGGAGAAGGGACCTTCTCCTACGAGCAGTACTTC
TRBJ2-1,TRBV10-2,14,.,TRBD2,CASLLAGGNNEQFF,TGCGCCAGCCTGCTAGCGGGAGGGAACAATGAGCAGTTCTTC
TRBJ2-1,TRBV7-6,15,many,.,CASSLDHLSGRTQFF,TGTGCCAGCAGCTTAGATCATCTGAGCGGAAGGACCCAGTTCTTC
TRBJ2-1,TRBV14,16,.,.,CASSQGSGHSYNEQFF,TGTGCCAGCAGCCAAGGTTCCGGCCACTCCTACAATGAGCAGTTCTTC
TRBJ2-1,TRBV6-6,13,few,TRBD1,CASKETGTYEQFF,TGTGCCAGCAAGGAGACAGGGACGTACGAGCAGTTCTTC
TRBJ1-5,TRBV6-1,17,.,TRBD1,CASRDLTGFAKAQPQHF,TGTGCCAGCAGGGATTTGACAGGGTTCGCCAAAGCCCAGCCCCAGCATTTT
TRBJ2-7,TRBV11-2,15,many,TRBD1,CASSFSTGSSYEQYF,TGTGCCAGCAGCTTTTCGACAGGGAGCTCCTACGAGCAGTACTTC
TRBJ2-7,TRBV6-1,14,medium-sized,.,CASYPGHSSYEQYF,TGTGCCAGCTATCCGGGACACAGCTCCTACGAGCAGTACTTC
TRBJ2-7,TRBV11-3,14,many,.,CASSPPWDPYEQYF,TGTGCCAGCAGCCCCCCCTGGGACCCCTACGAGCAGTACTTC
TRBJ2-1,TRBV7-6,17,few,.,CASSLEPVGSSYNEQFF,TGTGCCAGCAGCTTAGAACCGGTAGGGAGCTCCTACAATGAGCAGTTCTTC
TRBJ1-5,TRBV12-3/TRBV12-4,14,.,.,CASSFQDSNQPQHF,TGTGCCAGCAGTTTCCAGGATAGCAATCAGCCCCAGCATTTT
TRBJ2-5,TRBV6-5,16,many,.,CASSYSIGEGAETQYF,TGTGCCAGCAGTTACTCGATCGGGGAAGGGGCAGAGACCCAGTACTTC
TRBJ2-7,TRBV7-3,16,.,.,CASSPLQRASLNEQYF,TGTGCCAGCAGCCCCCTCCAGCGGGCCTCTCTCAATGAGCAGTACTTC
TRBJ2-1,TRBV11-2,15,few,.,CASSPRPAPRDEQFF,TGTGCCAGCAGCCCCCGCCCCGCCCCGAGAGATGAGCAGTTCTTC
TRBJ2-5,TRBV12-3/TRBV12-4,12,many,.,CASRLLGGEQYF,TGTGCCAGCAGGCTTCTAGGAGGTGAGCAGTACTTC
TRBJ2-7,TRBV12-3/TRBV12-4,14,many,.,CASSFQGGYYEQYF,TGTGCCAGCAGTTTCCAGGGGGGTTACTACGAGCAGTACTTC
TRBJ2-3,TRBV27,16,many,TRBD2,CASSPRRGGGTDTQYF,TGTGCCAGCAGCCCCCGGAGGGGCGGGGGTACAGATACGCAGTATTTT
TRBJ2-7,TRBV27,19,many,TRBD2,CASSLSGTSGYFSSYEQYF,TGTGCCAGCAGTTTATCCGGGACTAGCGGGTACTTTAGCTCCTACGAGCAGTACTTC
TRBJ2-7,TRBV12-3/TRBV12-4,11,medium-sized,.,CASSFHYEQYF,TGTGCCAGCAGTTTCCACTACGAGCAGTACTTC
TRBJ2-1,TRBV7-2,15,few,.,CASSLVVGQQETQFF,TGTGCCAGCAGCTTAGTCGTCGGACAGCAAGAGACCCAGTTCTTC